This TCR beta chain comes out of a study of blood T cell repertoires in COVID-19. The method was immunoSEQ multiplex PCR; TCRdb's version includes in-frame clones alone and lacks a portion of them. The data hold a few hundred thousand clones, with about four fifths observed a single time. This clone was counted between two and nine times. Sequencing was done on a sample of peripheral blood. This clonotype originated in an elderly man with acute or convalescent COVID-19.

The CDR3, as DNA: TGTGCCAGTAGGCGACTACCTCGTAACGATGAGCAGTTCTTC. Protein: CASRRLPRNDEQFF. This chain uses TRBV19 with TRBJ2-1, with D tentatively TRBD2 (5 bases). CDR1 is LNHDA, CDR2 SQIVND, per germline (reference sequence). Trimming shortened V by 6 bases and J by 8 bases, and 17 bases separated the two germline ends. CDR3 length: 14 residues.